These 20 T cell receptor beta chains share one sample of origin, sequenced in a study of T cell responses to AZD1222 COVID-19 vaccine (dated by TCRdb to the early 2020s). Interpreted using the paper, the time point label stands for: about 28 days (+/-7) after the second vaccine dose. Libraries were prepared through the immunoSEQ multiplex PCR assay. TCRdb took over this immuneACCESS table, retaining in-frame rearrangements with V and J assigned. Such tables are incomplete; in checked studies, under half of the missing clones stem from an unresolved V gene, and the remainder is unexplained. This sample comprises 120,000 or so clones, more than 85% of them detected only once. Of the sample, 2.5% to 3.5% falls within the top ten clones. Source: peripheral blood, taken 28 days after the second AZD1222 dose. The receptors derive from an adult who received the AZD1222 COVID-19 vaccine.

The chain recombines TRBV12-5 with TRBJ1-2; tentative D call: TRBD1 (5 bases). The CDR3 loop spans 19 amino acids. Deletions cut 0 bases from V and 2 bases from J, with 22 bases between. Germline V CDR1 and CDR2: LGHNT, FRNRAP. CDR3 in amino acids: CASGLVLRLIGGANYGYTF. CDR3 nucleotides: TGTGCTAGTGGTTTGGTACTTCGACTTATCGGAGGGGCCAACTATGGCTACACCTTC.

This rearrangement joins TRBV7-9 to TRBJ1-2; no definite D call. The CDR3 covers 15 residues. Trimming stripped 5 bases from V and 4 bases from J, with 17 bases between. Looked up from germline, CDR1 is SEHNR and CDR2 is FQNEAQ (reference sequence). CDR3 loop: CASSRGLDGGYGYTF. The CDR3 region has the DNA TGTGCCAGCAGCCGGGGTTTGGATGGAGGCTATGGCTACACCTTC.

V usage is TRBV24-1 and J usage is TRBJ2-7; D tentatively fits TRBD1 or TRBD2 (5 bases each). CDR3 length: 14 residues. V was trimmed by 3 bases and J by 0 bases, leaving 8 bases between them. Germline-derived CDR1 and CDR2 are KGHDR and SFDVKD. CDR3 region: CATSDGTNSYEQYF. The CDR3 coding sequence is TGTGCCACCAGTGATGGGACCAACTCCTACGAGCAGTACTTC.

The chain couples TRBV30 to TRBJ2-1, with a possible D match to TRBD2 (6 bases). Trimming cost V 5 bases and J 2 bases, with 13 bases left between them. Germline values: CDR1 GTSNPN, CDR2 SVGIG (reference sequence). The CDR3 contains 14 residues. The CDR3 bases are TGTGCCTGGGCCCGGGGGTCCCCCTACAATGAGCAGTTCTTC. Translating gives CAWARGSPYNEQFF.

The rearrangement uses TRBV5-1 and TRBJ1-3; a possible D gene is TRBD1 (5 bases). V was clipped by 0 bases and J by 1 base, with 20 bases between them. The CDR3 covers 19 residues. The germline gives CDR1 SGHRS, CDR2 YFSETQ. The CDR3 reads CASSLAFRQGAASGNTIYF. The CDR3 coding sequence is TGCGCCAGCAGCTTGGCATTTAGGCAGGGAGCGGCGTCTGGAAACACCATATATTTT.

The V gene is TRBV19, the J gene TRBJ2-5; D may be TRBD1 (6 bases). V lost 2 bases and J 1 base, leaving 14 bases between the germline ends. Germline lookup yields CDR1 LNHDA and CDR2 SQIVND (reference sequence). The CDR3 contains 16 residues. In DNA, the CDR3 is TGTGCCAGTAGTATAACGTTCCGACAGGCCCAAGAGACCCAGTACTTC. Amino acids: CASSITFRQAQETQYF.

The chain couples TRBV29-1 to TRBJ1-1, with 7 bases that match TRBD1. With V trimmed by 1 base and J by 4 bases, 6 bases remained unmatched. From germline, CDR1 is SQVTM and CDR2 ANQGSEA. The length of the CDR3 is 14 residues. In DNA form, the CDR3 reads TGCAGCGTTGAAGTCGGCACAGGGGCCACTGAAGCTTTCTTT. As protein: CSVEVGTGATEAFF.

J is TRBJ1-1 and V is TRBV5-1; D ambiguous. The V end was cut by 3 bases, the J end by 6 bases, with 9 bases between. Germline values: CDR1 SGHRS, CDR2 YFSETQ. The CDR3 has 12 amino acids. The CDR3 reads CASSSGGSEAFF. CDR3 in DNA: TGCGCCAGCAGCTCGGGAGGGTCTGAAGCTTTCTTT.

CDR3 region: CASSLDRATDTQYF. CDR3 nucleotides: TGCGCCAGCAGCTTGGACAGGGCTACAGATACGCAGTATTTT. The V call is TRBV5-1, the J call TRBJ2-3, with a weak D call TRBD1 (6 bases). Trimming stripped 0 bases from V and 3 bases from J, with 8 bases between. CDR1 is SGHRS and CDR2 is YFSETQ in the germline V gene. This CDR3 comprises 14 residues.

The rearrangement links TRBV7-2 to TRBJ2-7; 7 nucleotides agree with TRBD1. Germline CDR1 is SGHTA and CDR2 is FQGNSA. V shed 4 bases, J shed 3 bases, and the junction held 9 bases outside the gene matches. The CDR3 runs 15 residues. CDR3 loop: CASSSDRALLYEQYF. The DNA of the CDR3 is TGTGCCAGCAGCTCAGACAGGGCCCTCCTCTACGAGCAGTACTTC. Full variable domain (outside the CDR3, taken from reference TRBV7-2 and TRBJ2-7): GAGVSQSPSNKVTEKGKDVELRCDPISGHTALYWYRQSLGQGLEFLIYFQGNSAPDKSGLPSDRFSAERTGGSVSTLTIQRTQQEDSAVYLCASSSDRALLYEQYFGPGTRLTVT.

The chain combines TRBV19 with TRBJ1-5; D is undetermined. The ends were cut back, 3 bases at V and 5 bases at J, with 14 bases in the middle. CDR1 is LNHDA, CDR2 SQIVND, per germline (reference sequence). This CDR3 is built from 15 residues. In nucleotides, the CDR3 is TGTGCCAGTAGTATTGGTTGGGTCGAGGATCAGCCCCAGCATTTT. Amino acids: CASSIGWVEDQPQHF.

The chain employs TRBV5-4 and TRBJ2-2; D is uncertain. Trimming removed 1 base from V and 3 bases from J, with 13 bases in between. Germline values: CDR1 SGHNT, CDR2 YYREEE (reference sequence). The CDR3 contains 16 residues. CDR3 amino acids: CASSLIWGMDTGELFF. The CDR3 nucleotides are TGTGCCAGCAGCTTGATCTGGGGTATGGACACCGGGGAGCTGTTTTTT. Full variable domain (missing parts from reference TRBV5-4 and TRBJ2-2): ETGVTQSPTHLIKTRGQQVTLRCSSQSGHNTVSWYQQALGQGPQFIFQYYREEENGRGNFPPRFSGLQFPNYSSELNVNALELDDSALYLCASSLIWGMDTGELFFGEGSRLTVL.

This clone was counted between two and nine times. The chain couples TRBV7-2 to TRBJ2-2; maybe TRBD1 (5 bases). V lost 4 bases and J lost 7, with 16 bases in between. Germline CDR1 SGHTA, CDR2 FQGNSA. This CDR3 comprises 15 residues. The DNA of the CDR3 is TGTGCCAGCAGCTCCGCAGGGTCTTACCGCGGGGAGCTGTTTTTT. Amino acid sequence: CASSSAGSYRGELFF.

V usage is TRBV9 and J usage is TRBJ1-2, with no clear D. Germline CDR1 and CDR2: SGDLS and YYNGEE. The CDR3 runs to 14 residues. V was pared by 4 bases and J by 4 bases, with 14 bases between. The CDR3 spells CASSPSLVAYGYTF. Written as DNA, the CDR3 is TGTGCCAGCAGCCCCTCTTTAGTGGCCTATGGCTACACCTTC.

The V gene is TRBV21-1, the J gene TRBJ1-4. TRBV21-1 is deemed a pseudogene. The CDR3 sequence is 16 residues long. The CDR3 spells CASSKQGFGGSEKLFF. DNA of the CDR3: TGTGCCAGCAGCAAACAAGGGTTTGGAGGGAGTGAAAAACTGTTTTTT.

This clone was recorded once. V usage is TRBV6-1 and J usage is TRBJ1-5; 9 nucleotides align to TRBD1. The CDR3 is 15 amino acids. The V segment lost 5 bases and the J segment 1 base; nucleotides outside the gene matches: 3. CDR1 and CDR2 from the germline V gene are MNHNS and SASEGT. The CDR3 spells CASSSDRGSNQPQHF. CDR3 nucleotide sequence: TGTGCCAGCAGTTCGGACAGGGGAAGCAATCAGCCCCAGCATTTT.

The chain links TRBV7-2 to TRBJ1-1; D unclear. CDR3 length: 12 amino acids. Deletions cut 7 bases from V and 7 bases from J, with 13 bases between. CDR1 and CDR2 from the germline V gene are SGHTA and FQGNSA. The CDR3: CASIPGGFEAFF. In DNA form, the CDR3 reads TGTGCCAGCATTCCGGGAGGTTTTGAAGCTTTCTTT.

DNA of the CDR3: TGTGCCAGCAGCCCCCTAGGGAACACTGAAGCTTTCTTT. This encodes CASSPLGNTEAFF. The V gene is TRBV13, the J gene TRBJ1-1, with D unclear. Germline V lookup: CDR1 PRHDT, CDR2 FYEKMQ (reference sequence). This CDR3 is 13 amino acids long. The V gene lost 5 bases and the J gene lost 1 base, with 8 bases spanning the gap. Together with reference TRBV13 and TRBJ1-1, the CDR3 gives the full variable domain: AAGVIQSPRHLIKEKRETATLKCYPIPRHDTVYWYQQGPGQDPQFLISFYEKMQSDKGSIPDRFSAQQFSDYHSELNMSSLELGDSALYFCASSPLGNTEAFFGQGTRLTVV.

This rearrangement joins TRBV7-9 to TRBJ2-1; 8 bases are shared with TRBD2. Germline CDR1 and CDR2: SEHNR and FQNEAQ (reference sequence). The CDR3 loop spans 14 amino acids. V dropped 6 bases and J dropped 6; count of bases not matched to a gene: 7. The CDR3 sequence: CASRDIRGGNEQFF. CDR3 bases: TGTGCCAGCAGAGACATACGGGGGGGCAATGAGCAGTTCTTC.

The chain has TRBV27 and TRBJ2-7; 7 bases are a match to TRBD1. Germline V gene data show CDR1 as MNHEY and CDR2 as SMNVEV (reference sequence). The CDR3 is 14 residues long. J lost 5 bases, V lost 8 bases, and 12 bases had no gene match. CDR3 sequence reads: CASRLTGIVDEQYF. The CDR3 bases are TGTGCCAGCCGCTTGACAGGGATTGTGGACGAGCAGTACTTC.